This TCR beta chain comes out of a study of response to subunit inactivated influenza vaccine. Broader study findings: Each seasonal influenza vaccination recruits few new T cells, the authors suggested.

As regards this clonotype: The antigen is undetermined.

This CDR3 has 14 residues. Between the trimmed V and J ends, which lost 3 bases and 4 bases, there was a span of 13 bases. The V gene's germline CDR1 is LGHDT and CDR2 YNNKEL (reference sequence). TCRdb analysed the RT-PCR reads with MiXCR anew, one entry per CDR3 protein. The data contain around 200,000 distinct CDR3 sequences, around 9% of them seen just once; the ten biggest clones take up 9.5% to 13%. The TCR comes from a man aged 50-59 years who received an inactivated influenza vaccine. This chain joins TRBV3-1 and TRBJ2-7; a possible D gene is TRBD2 (6 bases). Sequencing was performed on non-naive T cells sorted from PBMCs, taken on the day of vaccination. DNA of the CDR3: TGTGCCAGCAGCCACTACGGGAGTTCTTACGAGCAGTACTTC. Translating gives CASSHYGSSYEQYF.